What follows describes a single TCR beta chain. Trimming left V 3 bases short and J 7 bases short, with 8 bases between. Germline V lookup: CDR1 MDHEN, CDR2 SYDVKM. The CDR3 has 12 residues. The sequencing of unsorted PBMC DNA took place on ten immunoSEQ deep assay plates. Some clones are missing from TCRdb's copy, which holds only in-frame ones; the method was immunoSEQ multiplex PCR. In the table there are 500,000 to 650,000 clones, around 78% of which are singletons. This record belongs to a study of shared clonotypes between healthy human individuals. The source material was PBMCs. The rearrangement uses TRBV28 and TRBJ2-3; D possibly corresponds to TRBD1 (6 bases). The receptor's source is a woman between 40 and 50 years old in good health. Some clones in this sample may be carry-over from other donors' samples. The DNA for the CDR3 is TGTGCCAGCAGTTTTGGACAGAATACGCAGTATTTT. Protein sequence: CASSFGQNTQYF. Full variable domain (rest looked up from reference TRBV28 and TRBJ2-3): DVKVTQSSRYLVKRTGEKVFLECVQDMDHENMFWYRQDPGLGLRLIYFSYDVKMKEKGDIPEGYSVSREKKERFSLILESASTNQTSMYLCASSFGQNTQYFGPGTRLTVL.